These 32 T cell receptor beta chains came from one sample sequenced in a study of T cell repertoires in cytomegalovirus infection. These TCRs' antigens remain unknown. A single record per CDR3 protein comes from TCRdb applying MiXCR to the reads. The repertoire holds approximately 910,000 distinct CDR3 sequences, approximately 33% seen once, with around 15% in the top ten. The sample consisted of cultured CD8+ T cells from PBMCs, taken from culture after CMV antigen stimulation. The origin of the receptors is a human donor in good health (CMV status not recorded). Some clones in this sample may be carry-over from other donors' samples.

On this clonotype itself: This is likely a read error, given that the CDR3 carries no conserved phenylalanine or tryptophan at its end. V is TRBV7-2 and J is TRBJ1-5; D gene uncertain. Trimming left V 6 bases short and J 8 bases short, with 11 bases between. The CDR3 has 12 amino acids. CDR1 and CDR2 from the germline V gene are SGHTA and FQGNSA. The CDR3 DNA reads TGTGCCAGCAGACTAGGTTACGAGCCCCAGCATCTT. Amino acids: CASRLGYEPQHL.

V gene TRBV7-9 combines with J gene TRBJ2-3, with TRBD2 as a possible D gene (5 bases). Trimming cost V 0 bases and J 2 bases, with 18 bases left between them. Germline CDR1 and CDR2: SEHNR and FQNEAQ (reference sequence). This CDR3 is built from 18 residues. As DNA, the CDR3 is TGTGCCAGCAGCTTAGCGTTTCGGACTTATGGGATCACAGATACGCAGTATTTT. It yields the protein CASSLAFRTYGITDTQYF.

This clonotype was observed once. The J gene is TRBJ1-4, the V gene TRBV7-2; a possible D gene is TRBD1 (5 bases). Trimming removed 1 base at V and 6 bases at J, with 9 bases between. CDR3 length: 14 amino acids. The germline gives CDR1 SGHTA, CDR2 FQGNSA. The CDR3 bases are TGTGCCAGCAGCTTAGAAGGGGTCGATGAAAAACTGTTTTTT. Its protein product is CASSLEGVDEKLFF. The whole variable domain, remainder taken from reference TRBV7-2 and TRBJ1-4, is GAGVSQSPSNKVTEKGKDVELRCDPISGHTALYWYRQSLGQGLEFLIYFQGNSAPDKSGLPSDRFSAERTGGSVSTLTIQRTQQEDSAVYLCASSLEGVDEKLFFGSGTQLSVL.

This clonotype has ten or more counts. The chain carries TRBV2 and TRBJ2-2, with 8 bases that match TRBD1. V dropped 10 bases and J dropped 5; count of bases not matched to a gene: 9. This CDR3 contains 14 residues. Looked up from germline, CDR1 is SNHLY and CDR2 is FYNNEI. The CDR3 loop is CATFGQGRTGELFF. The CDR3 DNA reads TGTGCCACATTCGGACAGGGACGTACCGGGGAGCTGTTTTTT.

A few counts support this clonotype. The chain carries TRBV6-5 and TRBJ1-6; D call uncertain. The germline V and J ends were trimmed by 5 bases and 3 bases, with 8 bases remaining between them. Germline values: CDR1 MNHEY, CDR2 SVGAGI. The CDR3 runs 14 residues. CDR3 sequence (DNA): TGTGCCAGCAGTGGCAGCCACTATAATTCACCCCTCCACTTT. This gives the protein CASSGSHYNSPLHF.

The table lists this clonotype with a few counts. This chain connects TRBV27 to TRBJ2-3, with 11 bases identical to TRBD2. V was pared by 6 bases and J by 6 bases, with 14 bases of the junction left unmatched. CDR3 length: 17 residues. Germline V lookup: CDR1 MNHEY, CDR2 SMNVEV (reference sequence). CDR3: CASSFLSLAGGGDTQYF. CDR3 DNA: TGTGCCAGCAGCTTCCTCAGCCTAGCGGGGGGAGGCGATACGCAGTATTTT.

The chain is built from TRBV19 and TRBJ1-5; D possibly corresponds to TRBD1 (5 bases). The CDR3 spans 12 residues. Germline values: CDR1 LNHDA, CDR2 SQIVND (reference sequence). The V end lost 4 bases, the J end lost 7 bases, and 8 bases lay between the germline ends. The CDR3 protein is CASSKGVQPQHF. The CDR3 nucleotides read TGTGCCAGTAGTAAAGGGGTGCAGCCCCAGCATTTT.

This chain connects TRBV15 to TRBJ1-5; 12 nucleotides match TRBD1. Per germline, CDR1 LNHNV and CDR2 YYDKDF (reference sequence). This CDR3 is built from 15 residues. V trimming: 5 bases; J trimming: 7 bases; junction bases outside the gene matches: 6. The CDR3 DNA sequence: TGTGCCACCAGCCCCGGGACAGGGGGCCGGCAGCCCCAGCATTTT. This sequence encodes CATSPGTGGRQPQHF. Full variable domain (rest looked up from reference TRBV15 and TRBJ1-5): DAMVIQNPRYQVTQFGKPVTLSCSQTLNHNVMYWYQQKSSQAPKLLFHYYDKDFNNEADTPDNFQSRRPNTSFCFLDIRSPGLGDTAMYLCATSPGTGGRQPQHFGDGTRLSIL.

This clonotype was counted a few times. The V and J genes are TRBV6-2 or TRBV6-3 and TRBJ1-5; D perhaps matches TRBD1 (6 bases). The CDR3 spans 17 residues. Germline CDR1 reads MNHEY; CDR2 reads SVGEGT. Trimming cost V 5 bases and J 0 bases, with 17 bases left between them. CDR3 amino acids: CASSTRTDVYSNQPQHF. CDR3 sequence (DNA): TGTGCCAGCAGTACCCGGACAGACGTTTATAGCAATCAGCCCCAGCATTTT.

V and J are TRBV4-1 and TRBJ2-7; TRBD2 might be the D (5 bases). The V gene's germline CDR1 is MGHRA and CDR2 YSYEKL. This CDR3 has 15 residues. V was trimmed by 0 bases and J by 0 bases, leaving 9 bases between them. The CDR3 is CASSQDPGISYEQYF. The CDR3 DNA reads TGCGCCAGCAGCCAAGATCCGGGGATCTCCTACGAGCAGTACTTC.

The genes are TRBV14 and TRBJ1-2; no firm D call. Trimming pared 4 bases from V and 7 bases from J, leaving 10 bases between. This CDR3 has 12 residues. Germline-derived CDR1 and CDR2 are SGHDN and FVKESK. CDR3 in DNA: TGTGCCAGCAGCCTGGGCCTGGTTGGCTACACCTTC. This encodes CASSLGLVGYTF.

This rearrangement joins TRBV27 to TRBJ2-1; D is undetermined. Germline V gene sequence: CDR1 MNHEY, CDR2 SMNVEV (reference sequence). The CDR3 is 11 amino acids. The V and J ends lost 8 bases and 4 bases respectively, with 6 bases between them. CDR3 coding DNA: TGTGCCAGCGGGGATTACAATGAGCAGTTCTTC. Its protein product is CASGDYNEQFF.

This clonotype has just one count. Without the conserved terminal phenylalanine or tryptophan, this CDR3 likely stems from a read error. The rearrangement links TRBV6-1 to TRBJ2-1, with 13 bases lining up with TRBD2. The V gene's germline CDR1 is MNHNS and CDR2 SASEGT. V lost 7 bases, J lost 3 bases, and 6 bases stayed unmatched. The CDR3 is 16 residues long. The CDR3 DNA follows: TGTGCCAGCACCGGGACTAGCGGGGTTAACTACAATGAGCAGTTCTCC. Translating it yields CASTGTSGVNYNEQFS.

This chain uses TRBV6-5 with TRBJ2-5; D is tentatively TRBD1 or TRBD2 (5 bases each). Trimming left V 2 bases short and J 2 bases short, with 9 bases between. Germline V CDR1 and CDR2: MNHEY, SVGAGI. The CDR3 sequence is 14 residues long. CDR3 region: CASSYKGRQETQYF. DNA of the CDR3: TGTGCCAGCAGTTACAAGGGGAGACAAGAGACCCAGTACTTC.

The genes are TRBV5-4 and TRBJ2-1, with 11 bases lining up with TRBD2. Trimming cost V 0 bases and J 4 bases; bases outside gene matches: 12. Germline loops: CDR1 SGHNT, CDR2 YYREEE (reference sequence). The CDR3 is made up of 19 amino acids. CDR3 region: CASSLGVGSGGVPYNEQFF. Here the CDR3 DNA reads TGTGCCAGCAGCTTGGGGGTGGGTAGCGGGGGGGTTCCATACAATGAGCAGTTCTTC.

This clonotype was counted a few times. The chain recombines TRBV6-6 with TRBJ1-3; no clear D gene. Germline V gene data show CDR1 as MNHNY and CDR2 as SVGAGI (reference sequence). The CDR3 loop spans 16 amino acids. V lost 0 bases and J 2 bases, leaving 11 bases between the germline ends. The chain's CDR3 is CASSYSSGGPGNTIYF. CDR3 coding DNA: TGTGCCAGCAGTTACTCTTCCGGAGGCCCTGGAAACACCATATATTTT.

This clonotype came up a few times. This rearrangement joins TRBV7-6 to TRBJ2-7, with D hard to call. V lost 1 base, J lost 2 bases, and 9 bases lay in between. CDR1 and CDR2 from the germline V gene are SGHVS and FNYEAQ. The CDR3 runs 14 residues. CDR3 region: CASSLGPYPYEQYF. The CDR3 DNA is TGTGCCAGCAGCTTAGGGCCTTATCCCTACGAGCAGTACTTC.

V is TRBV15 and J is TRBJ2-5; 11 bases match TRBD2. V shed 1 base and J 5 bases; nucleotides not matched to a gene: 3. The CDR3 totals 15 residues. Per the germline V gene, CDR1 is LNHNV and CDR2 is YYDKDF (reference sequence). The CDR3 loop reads CATSRVTSGGETQYF. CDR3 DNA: TGTGCCACCAGCAGAGTTACTAGCGGGGGTGAGACCCAGTACTTC. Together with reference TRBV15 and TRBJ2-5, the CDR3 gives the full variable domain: DAMVIQNPRYQVTQFGKPVTLSCSQTLNHNVMYWYQQKSSQAPKLLFHYYDKDFNNEADTPDNFQSRRPNTSFCFLDIRSPGLGDTAMYLCATSRVTSGGETQYFGPGTRLLVL.

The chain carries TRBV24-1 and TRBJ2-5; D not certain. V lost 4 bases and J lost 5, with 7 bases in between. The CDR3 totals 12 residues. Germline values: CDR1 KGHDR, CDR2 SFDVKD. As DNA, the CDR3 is TGTGCCACCAGTGACGCGCAGGAGACCCAGTACTTC. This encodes CATSDAQETQYF.

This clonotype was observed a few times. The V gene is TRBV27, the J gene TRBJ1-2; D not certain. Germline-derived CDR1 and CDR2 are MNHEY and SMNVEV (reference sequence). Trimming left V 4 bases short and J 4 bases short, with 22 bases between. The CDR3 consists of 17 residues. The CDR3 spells CASSSTQFKGSRYGYTF. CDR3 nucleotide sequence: TGTGCCAGCAGTTCTACCCAATTCAAAGGTTCCCGCTATGGCTACACCTTC.

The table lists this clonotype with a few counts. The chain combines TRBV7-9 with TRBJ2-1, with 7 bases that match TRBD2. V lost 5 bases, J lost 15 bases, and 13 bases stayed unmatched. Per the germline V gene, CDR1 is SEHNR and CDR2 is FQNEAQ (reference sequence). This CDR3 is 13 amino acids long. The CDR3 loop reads CASSPHGGESLFF. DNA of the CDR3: TGTGCCAGCAGCCCCCATGGGGGGGAGAGTCTGTTCTTC.

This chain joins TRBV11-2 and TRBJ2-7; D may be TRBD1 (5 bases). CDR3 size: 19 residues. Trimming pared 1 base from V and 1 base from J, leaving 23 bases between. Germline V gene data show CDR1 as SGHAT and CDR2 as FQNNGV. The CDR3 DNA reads TGTGCCAGCAGCTTAGGGCTTCGGGTTGGGGCGACCCGTTCCTACGAGCAGTACGTC. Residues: CASSLGLRVGATRSYEQYV.

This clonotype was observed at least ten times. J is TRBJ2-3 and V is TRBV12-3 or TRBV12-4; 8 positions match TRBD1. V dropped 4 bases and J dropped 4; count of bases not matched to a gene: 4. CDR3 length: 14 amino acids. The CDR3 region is CASSWAGGADTQYF. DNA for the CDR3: TGTGCCAGCAGTTGGGCAGGGGGCGCAGATACGCAGTATTTT.

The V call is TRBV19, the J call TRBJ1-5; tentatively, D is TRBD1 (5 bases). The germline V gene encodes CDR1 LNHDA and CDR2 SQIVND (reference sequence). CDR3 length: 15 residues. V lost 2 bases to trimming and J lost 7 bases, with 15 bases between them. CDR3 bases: TGTGCCAGTAGTATAATCAGGGAGGGCGAACAGCCCCAGCATTTT. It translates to CASSIIREGEQPQHF. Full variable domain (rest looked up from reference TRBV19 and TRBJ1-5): DGGITQSPKYLFRKEGQNVTLSCEQNLNHDAMYWYRQDPGQGLRLIYYSQIVNDFQKGDIAEGYSVSREKKESFPLTVTSAQKNPTAFYLCASSIIREGEQPQHFGDGTRLSIL.

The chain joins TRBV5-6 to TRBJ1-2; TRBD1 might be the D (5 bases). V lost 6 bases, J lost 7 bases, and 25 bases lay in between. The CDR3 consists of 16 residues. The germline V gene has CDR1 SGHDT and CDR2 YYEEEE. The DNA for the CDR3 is TGTGCCAGCAAGCGGTTTGAGAGGGGCGATGCTCTTGGCTACACCTTC. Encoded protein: CASKRFERGDALGYTF.

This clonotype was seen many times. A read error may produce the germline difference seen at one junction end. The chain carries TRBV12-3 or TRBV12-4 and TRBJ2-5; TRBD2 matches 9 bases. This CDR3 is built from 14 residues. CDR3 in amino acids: CASSLAGAGETQYF. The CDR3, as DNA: TGTGCCAGCAGCTTAGCGGGGGCAGGGGAGACCCAGTACTTC.

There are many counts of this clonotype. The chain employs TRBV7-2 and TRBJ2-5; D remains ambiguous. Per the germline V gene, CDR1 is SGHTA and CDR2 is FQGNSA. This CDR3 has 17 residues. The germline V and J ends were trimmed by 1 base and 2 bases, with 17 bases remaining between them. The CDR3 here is CASSLGVDSLAQETQYF. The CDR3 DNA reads TGTGCCAGCAGCTTAGGTGTTGACTCGCTTGCGCAAGAGACCCAGTACTTC.

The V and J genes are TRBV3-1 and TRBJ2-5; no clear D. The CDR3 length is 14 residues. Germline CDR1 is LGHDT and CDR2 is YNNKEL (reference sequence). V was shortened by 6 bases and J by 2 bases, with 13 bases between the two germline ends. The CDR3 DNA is TGTGCCAGCAGGGACGTTGGTGCGCAAGAGACCCAGTACTTC. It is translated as CASRDVGAQETQYF.

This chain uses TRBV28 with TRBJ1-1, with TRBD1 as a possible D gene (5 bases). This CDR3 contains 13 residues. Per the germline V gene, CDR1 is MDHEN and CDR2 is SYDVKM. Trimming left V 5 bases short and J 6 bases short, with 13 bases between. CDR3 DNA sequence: TGTGCCAGCAGTCCTCACCTGACAGCTGAAGCTTTCTTT. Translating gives CASSPHLTAEAFF.

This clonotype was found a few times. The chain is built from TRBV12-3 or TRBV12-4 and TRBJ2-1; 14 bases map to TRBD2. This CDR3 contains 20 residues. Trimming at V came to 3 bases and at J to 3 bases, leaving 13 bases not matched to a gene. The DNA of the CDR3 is TGTGCCAGCAGTTTCCGGACTAGCGGGGGGCCATTCCTGGACTACAATGAGCAGTTCTTC. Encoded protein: CASSFRTSGGPFLDYNEQFF.

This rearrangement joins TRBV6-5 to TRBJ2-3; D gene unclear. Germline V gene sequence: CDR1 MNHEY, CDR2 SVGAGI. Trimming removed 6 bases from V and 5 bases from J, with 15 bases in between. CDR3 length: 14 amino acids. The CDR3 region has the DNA TGTGCCAGCAGCCCCGGGCCCCGGGTAGATACGCAGTATTTT. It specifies CASSPGPRVDTQYF.

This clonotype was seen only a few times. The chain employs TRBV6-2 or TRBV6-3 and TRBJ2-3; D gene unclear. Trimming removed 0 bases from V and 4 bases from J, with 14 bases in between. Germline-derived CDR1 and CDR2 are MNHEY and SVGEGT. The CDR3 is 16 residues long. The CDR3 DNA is TGTGCCAGCAGTTACTCCCCGACCGAAGCCCCAGATACGCAGTATTTT. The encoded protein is CASSYSPTEAPDTQYF.